This T cell receptor beta chain stems from a study of response to subunit inactivated influenza vaccine. One entry per CDR3 protein, called by TCRdb with MiXCR from the RT-PCR reads. The table lists approximately 490,000 distinct CDR3 sequences, around 7.9% of them singletons, with under 15% in the top ten. CDR1 is SGHNT and CDR2 is YENEEA in the germline V gene. Trimming cost V 5 bases and J 10 bases, with 14 bases left between them. The CDR3 is made up of 13 amino acids. This rearrangement joins TRBV11-3 to TRBJ1-4, with D perhaps TRBD1 (5 bases). The receptor comes from a man between 50 and 69 years old who received an inactivated influenza vaccine. Source: PBMCs from blood, taken roughly 24 months after vaccination. CDR3 sequence reads: CASSRRSGGKLFF. The DNA for the CDR3 is TGTGCCAGCAGCAGACGTTCCGGGGGAAAACTGTTTTTT.